The clone carrying this T cell receptor (beta chain) was counted only a few times. The target antigen is unknown. This specimen comes from a study of response to subunit inactivated influenza vaccine. With 7 bases removed from V and 2 bases from J, the gap between germline ends came to 18 bases. This CDR3 is built from 15 residues. Per the germline V gene, CDR1 is SGHRS and CDR2 is YFSETQ. Findings and limits, study-wide: New T cells are recruited in small numbers by each seasonal influenza vaccination, according to the authors' suggestion.

MiXCR, applied by TCRdb to the RT-PCR reads, yields one record per CDR3 protein. The sample has approximately 700,000 distinct CDR3 sequences; 15% to 19% are singletons. This specimen was PBMCs from blood, taken 11 to 12 days after vaccination. The chain combines TRBV5-1 with TRBJ1-1; TRBD1 is a possible D gene (6 bases). This clonotype was sampled from a man aged 50-60 years who received an inactivated influenza vaccine. This chain's CDR3 is CASHRPGGPNTEAFF. The CDR3 DNA follows: TGCGCCAGCCACCGCCCGGGGGGCCCTAACACTGAAGCTTTCTTT. The full variable domain, rest sourced from reference TRBV5-1 and TRBJ1-1, is KAGVTQTPRYLIKTRGQQVTLSCSPISGHRSVSWYQQTPGQGLQFLFEYFSETQRNKGNFPGRFSGRQFSNSRSEMNVSTLELGDSALYLCASHRPGGPNTEAFFGQGTRLTVV.